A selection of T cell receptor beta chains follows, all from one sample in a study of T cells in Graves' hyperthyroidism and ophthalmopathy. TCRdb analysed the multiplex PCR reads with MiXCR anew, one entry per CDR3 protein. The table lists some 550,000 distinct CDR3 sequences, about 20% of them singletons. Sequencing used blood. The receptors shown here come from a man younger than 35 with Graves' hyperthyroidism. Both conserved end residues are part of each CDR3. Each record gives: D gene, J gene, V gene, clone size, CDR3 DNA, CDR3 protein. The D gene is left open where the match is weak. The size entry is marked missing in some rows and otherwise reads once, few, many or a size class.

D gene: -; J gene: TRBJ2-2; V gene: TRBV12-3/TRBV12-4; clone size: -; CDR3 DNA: TGTGCCAGCAGTTTTTCCGGGGGTTACACCGGGGAGCTGTTTTTT; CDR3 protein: CASSFSGGYTGELFF
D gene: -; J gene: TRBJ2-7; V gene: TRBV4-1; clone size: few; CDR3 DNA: TGCGCCAGCAGCGCGGGACAGAGCAGCAGGAGGTCTCACGAGCAGTACTTC; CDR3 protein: CASSAGQSSRRSHEQYF
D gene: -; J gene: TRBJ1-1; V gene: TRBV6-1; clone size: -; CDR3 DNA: TGTGCCAGCACCCGGACAGAGCCGAACACTGAAGCTTTCTTT; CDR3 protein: CASTRTEPNTEAFF
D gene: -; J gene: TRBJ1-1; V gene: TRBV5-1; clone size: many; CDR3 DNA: TGCGCCAGCAGCGCCGAGTGGGGGACTGAAGCTTTCTTT; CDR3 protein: CASSAEWGTEAFF
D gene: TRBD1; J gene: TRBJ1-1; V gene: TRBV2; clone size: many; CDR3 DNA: TGTGCCAGCAGTGAGGACAGGGGAGGCCTACATGAAGCTTTCTTT; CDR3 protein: CASSEDRGGLHEAFF
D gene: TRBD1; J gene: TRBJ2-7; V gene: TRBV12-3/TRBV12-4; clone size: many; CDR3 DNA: TGTGCCAGCAGTTTTGGGGCAGGGGGCTACGAGCAGTACTTC; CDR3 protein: CASSFGAGGYEQYF
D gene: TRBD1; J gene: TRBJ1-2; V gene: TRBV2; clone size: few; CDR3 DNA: TGTGCCAGCAGCTCTTGGGACAGGGGTTCCTATGGCTACACCTTC; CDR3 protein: CASSSWDRGSYGYTF
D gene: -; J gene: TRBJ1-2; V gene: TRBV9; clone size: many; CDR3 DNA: TGTGCCAGCAACTTTGGAAGGGACGGATACTATGGCTACACCTTC; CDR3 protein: CASNFGRDGYYGYTF
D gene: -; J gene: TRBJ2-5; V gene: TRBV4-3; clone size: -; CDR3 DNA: TGCGCCAGCAGCCAAGGTGGTTATCAAGAGACCCAGTACTTC; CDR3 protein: CASSQGGYQETQYF
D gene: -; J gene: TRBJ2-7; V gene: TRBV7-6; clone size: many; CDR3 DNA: TGTGCCAGCAGCCACCCGGGGGCCTACGAGCAGTACTTC; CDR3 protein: CASSHPGAYEQYF
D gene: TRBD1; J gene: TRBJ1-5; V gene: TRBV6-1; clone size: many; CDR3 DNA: TGTGCCAGCAGTGTGACAGGGATCTTCAATCAGCCCCAGCATTTT; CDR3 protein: CASSVTGIFNQPQHF
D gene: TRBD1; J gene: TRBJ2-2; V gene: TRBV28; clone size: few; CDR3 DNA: TGTGCCAGCAGCTCAGACAGGGCTGACACCGGGGAGCTGTTTTTT; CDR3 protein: CASSSDRADTGELFF
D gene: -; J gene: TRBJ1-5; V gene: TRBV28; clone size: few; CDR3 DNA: TGTGCCAGCAGTTCGAAAGCTGGGATTCAGTCCCAGCATTTT; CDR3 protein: CASSSKAGIQSQHF
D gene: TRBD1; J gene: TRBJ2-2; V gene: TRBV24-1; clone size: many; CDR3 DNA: TGTGCCACCAGTGATCTCTCACAGGGGGCGAACACCGGGGAGCTGTTTTTT; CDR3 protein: CATSDLSQGANTGELFF